Each of the 7 T cell receptor beta chains below was sequenced from the same sample in a study of blood T cells in healthy people across ages. Using a J-beta primer mix together with a sample-barcoded 5' primer, a second PCR was run for 7 to 11 cycles. Using its own MiXCR run on the 5' RACE reads, TCRdb lists one record per CDR3 protein. The table lists around 690,000 distinct CDR3 sequences, under 70% of them singletons. The source material was blood. The receptors stem from a man aged 55-75 years in good health.

J is TRBJ1-2 and V is TRBV5-5, with 7 bases lining up with TRBD1. Germline trimming cut 4 bases from V and 4 bases from J; bases unmatched to any gene: 7. Germline V gene lookup returns CDR1 SGHKS and CDR2 YYEKEE (reference sequence). The CDR3 sequence is 14 residues long. This chain's CDR3 is CASSGGGQIYGYTF. The CDR3 DNA reads TGTGCCAGCAGCGGCGGGGGACAGATCTATGGCTACACCTTC.

The V call is TRBV3-1, the J call TRBJ2-5; the D gene is possibly TRBD2 (7 bases). There are 16 residues in the CDR3. V lost 4 bases to trimming and J lost 6 bases, with 21 bases between them. Germline V gene data show CDR1 as LGHDT and CDR2 as YNNKEL (reference sequence). CDR3 region: CASSLSARGLGQTQYF. CDR3 coding DNA: TGTGCCAGCAGCCTTTCGGCGCGGGGGCTTGGGCAGACCCAGTACTTC.

The chain couples TRBV12-3 or TRBV12-4 to TRBJ1-6, with D perhaps matching TRBD1 (5 bases). V lost 6 bases and J lost 4, with 13 bases in between. The CDR3 sequence is 15 residues long. The CDR3 DNA is TGTGCCAGCAGCGGGGGTCCCTTTTATAATTCACCCCTCCACTTT. Translating it yields CASSGGPFYNSPLHF.

The V call is TRBV10-3, the J call TRBJ1-2; possible D gene TRBD1, 5 bases. This CDR3 region has 13 residues. V lost 10 bases, J lost 4 bases, and 16 bases lay in between. Germline V gene lookup returns CDR1 ENHRY and CDR2 SYGVKD. DNA for the CDR3: TGTGCCAACAAGTATCAGGGATTCTATGGCTACACCTTC. This codes for CANKYQGFYGYTF.

CDR3 DNA: TGTGCCAGCAGTTTCAGAAGTAATGAAAAACTGTTTTTT. This gives the protein CASSFRSNEKLFF. The rearrangement uses TRBV27 and TRBJ1-4; D remains ambiguous. V was shortened by 3 bases and J by 4 bases, with 6 bases between the two germline ends. The CDR3 has 13 amino acids. CDR1 is MNHEY, CDR2 SMNVEV, per germline (reference sequence).

This clonotype has ten or more counts. This chain uses TRBV18 with TRBJ2-5; unclear D gene. The germline V and J ends were trimmed by 1 base and 2 bases, with 5 bases remaining between them. The CDR3 length is 13 residues. The germline CDR1 and CDR2 sequences are KGHSH and LQKENI. The CDR3, as DNA: TGTGCCAGCTCACCACAGGGACAAGAGACCCAGTACTTC. Translating gives CASSPQGQETQYF.

This clonotype has only a few counts. The V call is TRBV20-1, the J call TRBJ2-7; the D gene is possibly TRBD2 (5 bases). This CDR3 comprises 13 residues. The V gene's germline CDR1 is DFQATT and CDR2 SNEGSKA (reference sequence). V was cut by 5 bases and J by 5 bases, with 16 bases left in between. The CDR3 loop reads CSAGGSLPHEQYF. The DNA for the CDR3 is TGCAGTGCTGGCGGGTCCCTACCCCACGAGCAGTACTTC.